Reported below is one TCR beta chain. The entry originates in a study of shared clonotypes between healthy human individuals. V dropped 0 bases and J dropped 9 bases, with 3 bases sitting between them. Germline V CDR1 and CDR2: MNHGY, SVAAGI. The CDR3 consists of 11 residues. Naive CD8 cells were CD45RO-negative, positively selected for CCR7, excluding terminally differentiated effector memory CD45RA+ cells. Libraries were prepared by immunoSEQ multiplex PCR; TCRdb keeps only in-frame clonotypes and omits some of them. The data hold more than 2 million clones, with about 95% observed a single time. The origin of this receptor is a young man in good health. The specimen sequenced was naive CD8+ T cells sorted from blood. This rearrangement joins TRBV6-9 to TRBJ2-1; D gene ambiguous. The CDR3 DNA reads as TGTGCCAGCAGTTATTCGCCTGAGCAGTTCTTC. Amino acid sequence: CASSYSPEQFF.